The text below deals with one TCR beta chain. The data are from a study of blood T cell repertoires in COVID-19. Study-wide context: Samples of COVID-19 (acute and convalescent) were obtained from the United States, Italy and Spain. T cells, B-cell-depleted T cells, or PBMCs supplied cDNA or gDNA.

This CDR3 is built from 19 residues. Trimming left V 1 base short and J 0 bases short, with 18 bases between. Germline-derived CDR1 and CDR2 are KGHDR and SFDVKD. Per the authors' pipeline: It was from reference gene primer amplification that nucleated cell counts were estimated. Profiling relied on immunoSEQ multiplex PCR, and the TCRdb table lists in-frame clones only, not all of them. That table is the source of V, J and clone size, and D and trimming were worked out from the DNA. This sample has roughly 100,000 clones; approximately 88% occur once, and the top ten carry roughly 29%. The sequenced sample consisted of peripheral blood. The clonotype originates from a man between 60 and 75 years old with acute or convalescent COVID-19. The rearrangement uses TRBV24-1 and TRBJ2-1, with D maybe TRBD2 (6 bases). The CDR3 is CATSDFSSGLDSSYNEQFF. The CDR3 nucleotides are TGTGCCACCAGTGATTTCTCCAGCGGGCTTGATAGCTCCTACAATGAGCAGTTCTTC.